Below, 17 T cell receptor beta chains from the same sample are listed, as sequenced in a study of blood T cell repertoires in COVID-19. Measured with immunoSEQ multiplex PCR; TCRdb has only the in-frame clones, and not every one. Of a few hundred thousand clones in the sample, 90% were seen once. The sample comprised peripheral blood. The source of these receptors is a woman in her thirties or forties with COVID-19, enrolled during active disease.

The chain recombines TRBV7-8 with TRBJ2-2; D is perhaps TRBD1 (5 bases). Trimming shortened V by 3 bases and J by 1 base, and 12 bases separated the two germline ends. Looked up from germline, CDR1 is SGHVS and CDR2 is FQNEAQ. This CDR3 contains 16 residues. The CDR3 loop is CASSLRLGQNTGELFF. The CDR3 nucleotides read TGTGCCAGCAGCTTGAGGCTAGGACAGAACACCGGGGAGCTGTTTTTT.

This sequence joins TRBV6-5 and TRBJ2-1; 16 nucleotides match TRBD2. The CDR3 sequence is 16 residues long. J gave up 14 bases and V 2 bases, and 9 bases lay outside the gene matches. The germline gives CDR1 MNHEY, CDR2 SVGAGI. Here the CDR3 DNA reads TGTGCCAGCAGTTACAGGGCGGGGACTAGCGGGAGGGAAGAGTTCTTC. This gives the protein CASSYRAGTSGREEFF.

V gene TRBV29-1 combines with J gene TRBJ2-4, with D tentatively TRBD1 (6 bases). Germline V gene data show CDR1 as SQVTM and CDR2 as ANQGSEA. CDR3 length: 14 amino acids. Trimming took off 7 bases at V and 0 bases at J, with 13 bases between the two ends. The CDR3 spells CSAEAGVAKNIQYF. The CDR3 nucleotides are TGCAGCGCCGAGGCAGGGGTAGCCAAAAACATTCAGTACTTC.

V is TRBV6-5 and J is TRBJ2-7; possible D gene TRBD2, 5 bases. Germline V gene data show CDR1 as MNHEY and CDR2 as SVGAGI. Trimming pared 5 bases from V and 2 bases from J, leaving 10 bases between. CDR3 size: 13 residues. The CDR3 DNA reads as TGTGCCAGCAGTATCCGGGATGCCTACGAGCAGTACTTC. Residues: CASSIRDAYEQYF.

The chain is built from TRBV5-1 and TRBJ2-7; 10 bases fit TRBD1. The CDR3 spans 15 residues. Germline-derived CDR1 and CDR2 are SGHRS and YFSETQ. The trim removed 3 bases at V and 5 bases at J, leaving 8 bases unmatched. CDR3 amino acids: CASSSSGTGVHEQYF. CDR3 DNA sequence: TGCGCCAGCAGCTCATCCGGGACAGGGGTACACGAGCAGTACTTC.

This chain uses TRBV28 with TRBJ2-1; the match to TRBD2 covers 9 bases. J was trimmed by 4 bases and V by 4 bases; bases with no gene match: 17. The germline CDR1 and CDR2 sequences are MDHEN and SYDVKM. The CDR3 extends over 19 amino acids. CDR3 in DNA: TGTGCCAGCAGTTCAGATAAGACACGGACTAGCGTCCAATACAATGAGCAGTTCTTC. Translated: CASSSDKTRTSVQYNEQFF.

This chain links TRBV11-2 with TRBJ2-2; D may be TRBD1 (6 bases). Trimming removed 3 bases from V and 2 bases from J, with 13 bases in between. The CDR3 contains 16 residues. Germline loops: CDR1 SGHAT, CDR2 FQNNGV. CDR3 protein: CASSFAGTLNTGELFF. The DNA of the CDR3 is TGTGCCAGCAGCTTCGCTGGGACACTAAACACCGGGGAGCTGTTTTTT. Based on the CDR3 plus reference TRBV11-2 and TRBJ2-2, the full variable domain is EAGVAQSPRYKIIEKRQSVAFWCNPISGHATLYWYQQILGQGPKLLIQFQNNGVVDDSQLPKDRFSAERLKGVDSTLKIQPAKLEDSAVYLCASSFAGTLNTGELFFGEGSRLTVL.

The chain employs TRBV9 and TRBJ2-1; D not certain. This CDR3 has 14 amino acids. Between the trimmed V and J ends, which lost 2 bases and 4 bases, there was a span of 10 bases. Germline assignment: CDR1 SGDLS and CDR2 YYNGEE. The CDR3 DNA follows: TGTGCCAGCAGCGTTGACACTGGGTACAATGAGCAGTTCTTC. It specifies CASSVDTGYNEQFF.

CDR3 region: CAISNNNRLAGVAEQFF. Here the CDR3 DNA reads TGTGCCATCAGCAATAATAACCGACTAGCGGGAGTAGCTGAGCAGTTCTTC. This chain links TRBV10-3 with TRBJ2-1; 12 nucleotides agree with TRBD2. There are 17 residues in the CDR3. J gave up 9 bases and V 6 bases, and 15 bases lay outside the gene matches. Germline V lookup: CDR1 ENHRY, CDR2 SYGVKD.

In nucleotides, the CDR3 is TGTGCCATCAGTGCAGACAGCAGCTCCTACGAGCAGTACTTC. This encodes CAISADSSSYEQYF. The chain has TRBV10-3 and TRBJ2-7, with D possibly being TRBD1 (5 bases). Trimming pared 4 bases from V and 0 bases from J, leaving 10 bases between. The CDR3 has 14 amino acids. In germline, CDR1 is ENHRY, CDR2 SYGVKD.

This clone appeared once. This chain connects TRBV7-9 to TRBJ2-2; D is perhaps TRBD2 (7 bases). V shed 1 base and J shed 11 bases, with 17 bases lying between them. There are 15 residues in the CDR3. CDR1 is SEHNR and CDR2 is FQNEAQ in the germline V gene (reference sequence). The CDR3 loop reads CASSLVGGGGGELFF. The CDR3 region has the DNA TGTGCCAGCAGCTTAGTTGGCGGGGGCGGTGGAGAGCTGTTTTTT.

V and J are TRBV6-5 and TRBJ1-5; TRBD1 matches at 9 bases. Germline V CDR1 and CDR2: MNHEY, SVGAGI. CDR3 length: 14 residues. Germline trimming cut 7 bases from V and 8 bases from J; bases unmatched to any gene: 9. CDR3 protein: CASKINRGLEPQHF. In nucleotides, the CDR3 is TGTGCCAGCAAGATTAACAGGGGGCTAGAGCCCCAGCATTTT.

As DNA, the CDR3 is TGTGCCAGCAGTGAAACGGTGGGCGAGCAGTTCTTC. Encoded protein: CASSETVGEQFF. The J gene is TRBJ2-1, the V gene TRBV2; no firm D call. V was cut by 2 bases and J by 10 bases, with 9 bases left in between. The CDR3 consists of 12 residues. The germline V gene encodes CDR1 SNHLY and CDR2 FYNNEI.

CDR3 residues: CASSPFLSGRDNEQFF. DNA for the CDR3: TGTGCCAGCAGCCCCTTTCTTAGCGGGAGAGACAATGAGCAGTTCTTC. This chain connects TRBV7-2 to TRBJ2-1; 9 bases map to TRBD2. V lost 5 bases to trimming and J lost 5 bases; unmatched junction nucleotides: 10. Germline V gene lookup returns CDR1 SGHTA and CDR2 FQGNSA. The CDR3 totals 16 residues.

J is TRBJ2-7 and V is TRBV7-2; TRBD1 matches at 7 bases. The CDR3 is 16 amino acids. CDR1 is SGHTA and CDR2 is FQGNSA in the germline V gene. V dropped 4 bases and J dropped 1; count of bases not matched to a gene: 10. The DNA of the CDR3 is TGTGCCAGCAGCTCCATCCCGGGACAGCCTTCCTACGAGCAGTACTTC. It encodes CASSSIPGQPSYEQYF.

This rearrangement joins TRBV30 to TRBJ2-7; D is possibly TRBD1 (5 bases). Germline V gives CDR1 GTSNPN, CDR2 SVGIG (reference sequence). Deletions cut 0 bases from V and 0 bases from J, with 6 bases between. This CDR3 has 13 amino acids. The DNA of the CDR3 is TGTGCCTGGAGTGTCGGACACTCCTACGAGCAGTACTTC. Protein sequence: CAWSVGHSYEQYF.

This chain joins TRBV15 and TRBJ2-7, with 10 bases lining up with TRBD1. The V gene end was trimmed by 5 bases and the J gene end by 6 bases; junction bases not matched to a gene: 7. The germline CDR1 and CDR2 sequences are LNHNV and YYDKDF (reference sequence). The CDR3 extends over 14 amino acids. CDR3 amino acids: CATSHRDRGFEQYF. The CDR3 DNA sequence: TGTGCCACCAGCCACCGGGACAGGGGCTTCGAGCAGTACTTC. Complete variable domain (other parts from reference TRBV15 and TRBJ2-7): DAMVIQNPRYQVTQFGKPVTLSCSQTLNHNVMYWYQQKSSQAPKLLFHYYDKDFNNEADTPDNFQSRRPNTSFCFLDIRSPGLGDTAMYLCATSHRDRGFEQYFGPGTRLTVT.